This T cell receptor beta chain was observed in a study of CXCR3-negative and CXCR3-positive naive CD8 T cells. With respect to this clonotype: The antigen is unknown.

General study points: For CXCR3-positive naive cells, TRB CDR3s were more hydrophobic than those of CXCR3-negative naive cells.

CDR3 size: 16 residues. In germline, CDR1 is KGHSH, CDR2 LQKENI. 5' RACE with UMI labels generated the TRB cDNA libraries. TCRdb re-called the 5' RACE reads; every CDR3 protein appears as one record, without DNA. The sample shows 75,000 to 100,000 distinct CDR3 sequences, and roughly 0.99% sits with its ten largest clones. The sequenced sample consisted of naive CXCR3+ CD8+ T cells from blood. Subset denoted: CD45RO-CCR7+CD27+CD95- naive CD8+ T cells expressing CXCR3 (TNR3+). The origin of this receptor is a human donor in good health. Some clones in this sample may be carry-over from other donors' samples. This chain connects TRBV18 to TRBJ2-7; the D call from TCRdb, TRBD2, cannot be confirmed without DNA. The CDR3 protein is CASFINLTGGPHEQYF.